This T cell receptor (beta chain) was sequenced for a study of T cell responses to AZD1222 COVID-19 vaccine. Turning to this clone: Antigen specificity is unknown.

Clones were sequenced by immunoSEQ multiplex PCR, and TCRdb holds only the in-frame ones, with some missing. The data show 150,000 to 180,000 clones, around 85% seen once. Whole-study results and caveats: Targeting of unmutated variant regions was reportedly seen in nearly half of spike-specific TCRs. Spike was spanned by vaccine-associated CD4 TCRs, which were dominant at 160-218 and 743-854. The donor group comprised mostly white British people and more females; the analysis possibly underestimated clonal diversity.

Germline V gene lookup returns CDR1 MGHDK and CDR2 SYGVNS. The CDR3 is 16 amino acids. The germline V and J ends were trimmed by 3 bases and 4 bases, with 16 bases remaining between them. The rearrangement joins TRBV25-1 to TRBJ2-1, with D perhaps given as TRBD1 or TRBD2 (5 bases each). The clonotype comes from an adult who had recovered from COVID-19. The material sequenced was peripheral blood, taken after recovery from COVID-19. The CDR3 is CASSDTQGPRYNEQFF. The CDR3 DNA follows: TGTGCCAGCAGTGATACTCAGGGACCCCGGTACAATGAGCAGTTCTTC.